The next 5 T cell receptor beta chains were all read from a single sample in a study of blood T cell repertoires in COVID-19. Here immunoSEQ multiplex PCR was the method, and the copy in TCRdb shows in-frame clones only, minus some. The top ten hold roughly 15% of the sample, which has tens of thousands of clones, around 81% seen once. Source material: peripheral blood. The receptors originated from a human donor in a cohort sampled during active COVID-19.

V gene TRBV5-1 combines with J gene TRBJ2-5, with TRBD1 identical over 11 bases. V trimming: 4 bases; J trimming: 7 bases; junction bases outside the gene matches: 6. Germline V CDR1 and CDR2: SGHRS, YFSETQ. CDR3 length equals 14 residues. The CDR3: CASSRTGQGVTQYF. The CDR3 coding sequence is TGCGCCAGCAGCAGGACGGGACAGGGGGTGACCCAGTACTTC.

The chain links TRBV12-3 or TRBV12-4 to TRBJ2-3; D is uncertain. V was cut by 5 bases and J by 1 base, with 7 bases left in between. The CDR3 length is 13 residues. CDR3 in amino acids: CASSGPGTDTQYF. CDR3 bases: TGTGCCAGCAGTGGTCCAGGCACAGATACGCAGTATTTT.

This chain connects TRBV7-9 to TRBJ1-2; 7 bases line up with TRBD1. The CDR3 consists of 15 residues. Unmatched junction bases numbered 14, after V lost 5 bases and J lost 8 bases. The germline V gene encodes CDR1 SEHNR and CDR2 FQNEAQ (reference sequence). The CDR3 loop is CASSAPKTGRHGYTF. CDR3 DNA: TGTGCCAGCAGCGCCCCCAAGACAGGGAGGCACGGCTACACCTTC.

This clone was counted a few times. The chain links TRBV5-1 to TRBJ2-3, with 12 nucleotides matching TRBD2. CDR3 length: 19 amino acids. CDR1 SGHRS and CDR2 YFSETQ come from the germline V gene. V gave up 0 bases and J gave up 5 bases; unmatched junction bases: 13. The CDR3 loop is CASSLAPYLAGGPEDTQYF. CDR3 DNA: TGCGCCAGCAGCTTGGCTCCTTATCTAGCGGGAGGGCCCGAAGATACGCAGTATTTT. Full variable domain (rest looked up from reference TRBV5-1 and TRBJ2-3): KAGVTQTPRYLIKTRGQQVTLSCSPISGHRSVSWYQQTPGQGLQFLFEYFSETQRNKGNFPGRFSGRQFSNSRSEMNVSTLELGDSALYLCASSLAPYLAGGPEDTQYFGPGTRLTVL.

This clone was seen only a few times. J is TRBJ1-5 and V is TRBV27; D is uncertain. The CDR3 contains 13 residues. Germline loops: CDR1 MNHEY, CDR2 SMNVEV (reference sequence). Trimming removed 3 bases from V and 7 bases from J, with 10 bases in between. The CDR3 loop reads CASSLAGGQPQHF. CDR3 DNA sequence: TGTGCCAGCAGTTTGGCGGGAGGCCAGCCCCAGCATTTT.